This T cell receptor (beta chain) was captured in a study of CDR3 diversity in severe acne. Using its own MiXCR run on the PCR reads, TCRdb lists one record per CDR3 protein. Of over 90,000 distinct CDR3 sequences in the sample, 51% were seen once. Ten or more counts support this clonotype. The CDR3 has 15 amino acids. Per germline, CDR1 MRHNA and CDR2 SNTAGT. V dropped 2 bases and J dropped 6; count of bases not matched to a gene: 6. This clonotype was obtained from a male donor with acne. This sequence joins TRBV6-4 and TRBJ2-1, with 8 bases aligning to TRBD1. Sequenced material: blood. Here the CDR3 reads CASSDRSTGGNEQFF. The CDR3 DNA follows: TGTGCCAGCAGTGACCGTAGTACAGGGGGCAATGAGCAGTTCTTC.